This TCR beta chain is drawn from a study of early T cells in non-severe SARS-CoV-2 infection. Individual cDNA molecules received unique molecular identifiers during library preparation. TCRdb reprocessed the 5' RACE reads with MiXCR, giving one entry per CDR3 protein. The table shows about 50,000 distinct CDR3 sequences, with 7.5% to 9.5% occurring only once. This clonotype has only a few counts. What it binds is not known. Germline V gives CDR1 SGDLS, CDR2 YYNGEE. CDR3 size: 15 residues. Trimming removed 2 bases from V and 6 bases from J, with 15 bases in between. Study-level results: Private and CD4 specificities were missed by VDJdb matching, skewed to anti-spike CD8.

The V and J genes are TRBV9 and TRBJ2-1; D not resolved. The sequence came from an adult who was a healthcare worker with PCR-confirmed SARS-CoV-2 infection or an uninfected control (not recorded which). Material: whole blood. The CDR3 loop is CASSVGVEGFNEQFF. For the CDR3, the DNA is TGTGCCAGCAGCGTTGGGGTTGAAGGTTTCAATGAGCAGTTCTTC.